This T cell receptor (beta chain) is from a study of PD-L1 blockade in urothelial cancer. Study-level points and caveats: When measured at 3 weeks, tumor-associated blood clones expanded more in durable-benefit patients.

Specified time point: pretreatment peripheral blood. Sequencing was performed with immunoSEQ multiplex PCR; in TCRdb, only in-frame clones are kept and a portion is missing. The data show about 63,000 clones, with under 90% seen just once and about 2.9% held by the top ten. There are 18 residues in the CDR3. Trimming at V came to 5 bases and at J to 2 bases, leaving 12 bases not matched to a gene. CDR1 is SEHNR, CDR2 FQNEAQ, per germline (reference sequence). To note about this clone: The antigen remains unidentified.

Sequencing used PBMCs, obtained around atezolizumab (anti-PD-L1) treatment. The chain joins TRBV7-9 to TRBJ2-3; TRBD2 agrees at 11 bases. The receptor's source is a man in his 70s with urothelial cancer. The CDR3 is CASSHGGLAVHNTDTQYF. CDR3 sequence (DNA): TGTGCCAGCAGCCATGGGGGACTAGCGGTACACAACACAGATACGCAGTATTTT.